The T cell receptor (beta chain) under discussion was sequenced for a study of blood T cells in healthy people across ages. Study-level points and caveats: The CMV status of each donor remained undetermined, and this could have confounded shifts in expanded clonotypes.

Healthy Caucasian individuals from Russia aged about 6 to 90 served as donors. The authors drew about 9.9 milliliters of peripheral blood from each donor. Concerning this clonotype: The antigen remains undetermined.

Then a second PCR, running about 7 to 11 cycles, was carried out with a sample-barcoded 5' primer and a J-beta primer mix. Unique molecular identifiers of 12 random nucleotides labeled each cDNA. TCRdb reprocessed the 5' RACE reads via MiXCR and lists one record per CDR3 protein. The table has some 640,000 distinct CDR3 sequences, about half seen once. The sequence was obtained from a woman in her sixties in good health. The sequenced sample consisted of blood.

This chain's CDR3 is CASSLGGSMGYEQYF. The CDR3 DNA reads as TGTGCCAGCAGCTTAGGCGGCAGTATGGGCTACGAGCAGTACTTC. V is TRBV7-2 and J is TRBJ2-7; D remains unclear. This CDR3 is built from 15 residues. Germline V gene data show CDR1 as SGHTA and CDR2 as FQGNSA. The V and J ends lost 1 base and 3 bases respectively, with 13 bases between them. The full variable domain, its missing parts supplied by reference TRBV7-2 and TRBJ2-7, is GAGVSQSPSNKVTEKGKDVELRCDPISGHTALYWYRQSLGQGLEFLIYFQGNSAPDKSGLPSDRFSAERTGGSVSTLTIQRTQQEDSAVYLCASSLGGSMGYEQYFGPGTRLTVT.